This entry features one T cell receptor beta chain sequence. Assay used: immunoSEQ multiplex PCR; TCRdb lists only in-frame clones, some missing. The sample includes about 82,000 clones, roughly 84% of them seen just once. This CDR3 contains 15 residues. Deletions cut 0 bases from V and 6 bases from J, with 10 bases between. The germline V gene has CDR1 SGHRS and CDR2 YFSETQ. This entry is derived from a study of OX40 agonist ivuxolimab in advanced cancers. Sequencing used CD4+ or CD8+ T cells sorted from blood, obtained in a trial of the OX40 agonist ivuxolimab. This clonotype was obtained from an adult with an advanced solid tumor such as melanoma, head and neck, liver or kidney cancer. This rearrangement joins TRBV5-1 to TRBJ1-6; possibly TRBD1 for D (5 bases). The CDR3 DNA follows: TGCGCCAGCAGCTTGGAGGGGAGATTTAATTCACCCCTCCACTTT. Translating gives CASSLEGRFNSPLHF.